This section outlines one T cell receptor beta chain sequence together with its context. What it binds is not known. The sample comes from a study of T-cell memory formation after mild COVID-19. Overall study results and limits: Pre-infection memory harbored some responding clones, suggesting cross-reactive memory joined. Clones that shrank (day 15 to 85) were balanced CD4/CD8, whereas later expanders leaned CD4+. The study found contracting CD4+ clones mainly in CM and EM and contracting CD8+ clones in EMRA.

Constant-segment primers served in 5'RACE that generated TCR alpha and TCR beta cDNA libraries bearing sample barcodes and UMIs. A single record per CDR3 protein comes from TCRdb applying MiXCR to the 5' RACE reads. Found here are under 50,000 distinct CDR3 sequences, 27% of them singletons; the top ten hold about 45%. CDR3 length: 15 residues. Germline-derived CDR1 and CDR2 are SGHTA and FQGNSA. V was clipped by 0 bases and J by 1 base, with 8 bases between them. The sequencing sample was made of PBMCs or a T cell subset sorted from them (not recorded which). This chain joins TRBV7-2 and TRBJ2-3; D is uncertain. This receptor was obtained from a man aged 18-30 years who had mild COVID-19 (a few samples of this study predate the infection). Cell type and time point are not known. The CDR3 protein is CASSLAPRGTDTQYF. The CDR3 DNA reads as TGTGCCAGCAGCTTAGCTCCTAGAGGCACAGATACGCAGTATTTT. Full variable domain (remainder filled in from reference TRBV7-2 and TRBJ2-3): GAGVSQSPSNKVTEKGKDVELRCDPISGHTALYWYRQSLGQGLEFLIYFQGNSAPDKSGLPSDRFSAERTGGSVSTLTIQRTQQEDSAVYLCASSLAPRGTDTQYFGPGTRLTVL.